Each of the 21 T cell receptor beta chains below was sequenced from the same sample in a study of blood T cells in healthy people across ages (dated by TCRdb to between 2014 and 2017). The library was obtained by 5' RACE. TCRdb records Illumina HiSeq 2500 as the sequencer. The second PCR ran for roughly 7 to 12 cycles and used a J-beta primer mix along with a sample-barcoded 5' primer. TCRdb passed the public sequencing reads through fastp at Q25 and MiXCR, retaining productive beta sequences. Entries that share a CDR3 protein sequence are merged under the most common genes and DNA. Recorded for this sample are around 690,000 distinct CDR3 sequences; 58% of them occurred a single time. Over 30% of the sample is held by the ten biggest clonotypes. Material: blood. The source of these receptors is a man aged 55 to 69 in good health.

The chain carries TRBV20-1 and TRBJ1-5; D uncertain. Per the germline V gene, CDR1 is DFQATT and CDR2 is SNEGSKA (reference sequence). This CDR3 is built from 16 residues. The V end lost 3 bases, the J end lost 2 bases, and 17 bases lay between the germline ends. CDR3 region: CSASQSGLVRNQPQHF. The CDR3 region has the DNA TGCAGTGCTAGCCAATCGGGGTTGGTTCGCAATCAGCCCCAGCATTTT.

This chain's CDR3 is CASSLLRGGLDEQFF. The CDR3 nucleotides are TGTGCCAGCAGTCTACTTCGGGGGGGCCTGGATGAGCAGTTCTTC. The gene calls are TRBV2 and TRBJ2-1; 8 bases line up with TRBD2. Germline trimming cut 5 bases from V and 8 bases from J; bases unmatched to any gene: 11. This CDR3 is built from 15 residues. Germline CDR1 reads SNHLY; CDR2 reads FYNNEI.

This chain links TRBV2 with TRBJ1-1; maybe TRBD1 (5 bases). Trimming left V 2 bases short and J 1 base short, with 11 bases between. From germline, CDR1 is SNHLY and CDR2 FYNNEI. This CDR3 comprises 15 residues. The CDR3 here is CASSEQGNQNTEAFF. The CDR3 bases are TGTGCCAGCAGTGAACAGGGAAATCAGAACACTGAAGCTTTCTTT.

The V gene is TRBV12-3 or TRBV12-4, the J gene TRBJ1-2; the match to TRBD1 covers 10 bases. CDR3 length equals 19 residues. V was clipped by 4 bases and J by 4 bases; unmatched bases: 18. This chain's CDR3 is CASSSDIGTGALYSYGYTF. In nucleotides, the CDR3 is TGTGCCAGCAGTTCCGACATCGGGACAGGGGCTTTATACAGCTATGGCTACACCTTC.

The gene calls are TRBV7-9 and TRBJ2-7; the D is unclear. The J call may be in error: the DNA end matches TRBJ2-1 better. The CDR3 is 14 amino acids. Germline V gene sequence: CDR1 SEHNR, CDR2 FQNEAQ (reference sequence). The DNA of the CDR3 is TGTGCCACCCGGATAGGTCAAAGTTCCTACGAGCAGTTCTTC. It encodes CATRIGQSSYEQFF.

The sample holds one count of this clonotype. This chain joins TRBV10-2 and TRBJ1-5; D is unresolved. Germline CDR1 is WSHSY and CDR2 is SAAADI. This CDR3 comprises 14 residues. Trimming took 7 bases from V and 0 from J, leaving 10 bases between them. The CDR3 DNA follows: TGCGCCAGCATGCTAGACTATAGCAATCAGCCCCAGCATTTT. Amino acid sequence: CASMLDYSNQPQHF.

This clonotype was observed a handful of times. This chain connects TRBV7-9 to TRBJ2-7; TRBD1 agrees at 8 bases. The ends lost 0 bases at V and 2 bases at J; junction bases unmatched: 6. CDR1 is SEHNR and CDR2 is FQNEAQ in the germline V gene (reference sequence). CDR3 length: 16 amino acids. CDR3 region: CASSLAKGQETYEQYF. The CDR3 nucleotides are TGTGCCAGCAGCTTAGCGAAGGGACAGGAGACCTACGAGCAGTACTTC.

This clonotype was observed at least ten times. The chain recombines TRBV5-1 with TRBJ1-4, with 7 bases matching TRBD1. This CDR3 spans 15 amino acids. In germline, CDR1 is SGHRS, CDR2 YFSETQ. V dropped 7 bases and J dropped 0; count of bases not matched to a gene: 6. The CDR3: CASGAGGTTNEKLFF. CDR3 bases: TGCGCCAGCGGGGCAGGGGGAACAACTAATGAAAAACTGTTTTTT.

This clonotype came up once. The chain couples TRBV2 to TRBJ2-1; a weak D match, TRBD2 (5 bases). The CDR3 consists of 13 residues. The V and J ends lost 6 bases and 12 bases respectively, with 18 bases between them. Germline lookup yields CDR1 SNHLY and CDR2 FYNNEI. The CDR3, as DNA: TGTGCCAGCAGCCGGAGTGGCCTAGCCGGGCAGTTCTTC. Its protein is CASSRSGLAGQFF. The entire variable domain, with the rest obtained from reference TRBV2 and TRBJ2-1, is as follows: EPEVTQTPSHQVTQMGQEVILRCVPISNHLYFYWYRQILGQKVEFLVSFYNNEISEKSEIFDDQFSVERPDGSNFTLKIRSTKLEDSAMYFCASSRSGLAGQFFGPGTRLTVL.

The V and J genes are TRBV5-8 and TRBJ1-1; TRBD1 is a possible D gene (6 bases). The CDR3 length is 16 residues. V was trimmed by 0 bases and J by 0 bases, leaving 12 bases between them. The germline CDR1 and CDR2 sequences are SGHTS and YDEGEE. CDR3 residues: CASSLGARGVNTEAFF. CDR3 nucleotide sequence: TGTGCCAGCAGCTTGGGGGCCAGGGGAGTGAACACTGAAGCTTTCTTT.

This chain uses TRBV12-3 or TRBV12-4 with TRBJ2-3, with D uncertain. The V end lost 6 bases, the J end lost 2 bases, and 9 bases lay between the germline ends. The CDR3 sequence is 13 residues long. The CDR3 here is CASSPPPTDTQYF. The CDR3 nucleotides are TGTGCCAGCAGCCCACCCCCCACAGATACGCAGTATTTT.

This rearrangement joins TRBV5-1 to TRBJ2-2, with D possibly TRBD2 on 6 matching bases. The ends were cut back, 0 bases at V and 5 bases at J, with 14 bases in the middle. Germline assignment: CDR1 SGHRS and CDR2 YFSETQ. The CDR3 loop spans 16 amino acids. The CDR3 nucleotides read TGCGCCAGCAGCTTGGGCATTAGCGGAGAGACCGGGGAGCTGTTTTTT. It yields the protein CASSLGISGETGELFF.

The J gene is TRBJ2-3, the V gene TRBV20-1; D not resolved. CDR1 DFQATT and CDR2 SNEGSKA come from the germline V gene (reference sequence). The CDR3 sequence is 13 residues long. V was clipped by 0 bases and J by 5 bases, with 9 bases between them. In DNA, the CDR3 is TGCAGTGCTAGAGACCCTCTTAGAGATACGCAGTATTTT. It specifies CSARDPLRDTQYF.

V usage is TRBV12-3 or TRBV12-4 and J usage is TRBJ2-1, with TRBD2 identical over 9 bases. The CDR3 consists of 16 residues. Trimming cost V 6 bases and J 5 bases; bases outside gene matches: 11. This chain's CDR3 is CASSPRQRGANNEQFF. CDR3 bases: TGTGCCAGCAGCCCCAGACAGCGGGGGGCGAACAATGAGCAGTTCTTC.

V and J are TRBV29-1 and TRBJ2-3; 9 bases are shared with TRBD1. The CDR3 spans 14 residues. The V gene end was trimmed by 7 bases and the J gene end by 7 bases; junction bases not matched to a gene: 12. Germline loops: CDR1 SQVTM, CDR2 ANQGSEA. CDR3 sequence (DNA): TGCAGCGCCGGACGGACAGGGGCGGTAAATACGCAGTATTTT. It codes for CSAGRTGAVNTQYF.

This clonotype was counted between two and nine times. V and J are TRBV29-1 and TRBJ1-2; tentative D call: TRBD1 (6 bases). V lost 7 bases to trimming and J lost 8 bases, with 14 bases between them. The CDR3 runs 11 residues. CDR1 and CDR2 from the germline V gene are SQVTM and ANQGSEA. The CDR3 loop is CSALGAGGYTF. In DNA, the CDR3 is TGCAGCGCTCTGGGGGCGGGGGGCTACACCTTC.

This clonotype was seen at least ten times. V and J are TRBV5-1 and TRBJ2-3; 11 nucleotides align to TRBD2. J was trimmed by 3 bases and V by 5 bases; bases with no gene match: 2. The CDR3 extends over 14 amino acids. The germline V gene has CDR1 SGHRS and CDR2 YFSETQ. DNA of the CDR3: TGCGCCAGCAGGACTAGCGGGGCAACAGATACGCAGTATTTT. Translating it yields CASRTSGATDTQYF. The variable domain in full, completed from reference TRBV5-1 and TRBJ2-3, reads KAGVTQTPRYLIKTRGQQVTLSCSPISGHRSVSWYQQTPGQGLQFLFEYFSETQRNKGNFPGRFSGRQFSNSRSEMNVSTLELGDSALYLCASRTSGATDTQYFGPGTRLTVL.

The V call is TRBV29-1, the J call TRBJ2-1, with 8 bases lining up with TRBD1. The end of the DNA fits TRBJ2-7 better, so the J call may be wrong. The CDR3 has 17 amino acids. Germline V lookup: CDR1 SQVTM, CDR2 ANQGSEA. CDR3 coding DNA: TGCAGCGTTGCCCTCTGGGCAGGGGGCGCGATTGGCAATGAGCAGTACTTC. Translated, it gives CSVALWAGGAIGNEQYF.

CDR3 loop: CSARSIGYGYTF. In DNA form, the CDR3 reads TGCAGTGCTAGGTCTATCGGGTATGGCTACACCTTC. V gene TRBV20-1 combines with J gene TRBJ1-2; no reliable D call. This CDR3 spans 12 amino acids. CDR1 and CDR2 (germline): DFQATT, SNEGSKA (reference sequence). The germline V and J ends were trimmed by 3 bases and 5 bases, with 10 bases remaining between them.

This clonotype was seen a single time. J is TRBJ2-4 and V is TRBV28; a weak D match, TRBD1 (6 bases). The CDR3 extends over 15 amino acids. Trimming removed 7 bases at V and 0 bases at J, with 13 bases between. Germline CDR1 reads MDHEN; CDR2 reads SYDVKM. CDR3 bases: TGTGCCAGCATTTCAGGGGAAGGAGCCAAAAACATTCAGTACTTC. Its protein is CASISGEGAKNIQYF.

This clonotype was counted between two and nine times. The V and J genes are TRBV28 and TRBJ2-5; 8 positions match TRBD1. This CDR3 contains 12 residues. Germline V gives CDR1 MDHEN, CDR2 SYDVKM. The ends lost 7 bases at V and 4 bases at J; junction bases unmatched: 2. Here the CDR3 DNA reads TGTGCCAGCACAGGGGGCGGAGAGACCCAGTACTTC. Its translation: CASTGGGETQYF. Combining the CDR3 with reference TRBV28 and TRBJ2-5 gives the whole variable domain DVKVTQSSRYLVKRTGEKVFLECVQDMDHENMFWYRQDPGLGLRLIYFSYDVKMKEKGDIPEGYSVSREKKERFSLILESASTNQTSMYLCASTGGGETQYFGPGTRLLVL.